The rows below give T cell receptor beta chains drawn from one sample of a study of T cell repertoires in cytomegalovirus infection. TCRdb passed the reads through MiXCR, listing each CDR3 protein once. The sample has 500,000 or so distinct CDR3 sequences; 15% to 20% are singletons. The sequencing input was CD8+ T cells from PBMCs. Receptors originate from a human donor in good health (CMV status not recorded). Some clones in this sample may be carry-over from other donors' samples. Both conserved end residues are part of each CDR3. The D gene is left open where the match is weak. Size values are once, few and many counts, or a class for expanded clones, and some rows have none.

TRBV6-1	TRBJ1-2	TRBD1	-	CASGEVGTGWSGYTF	TGTGCCAGCGGTGAAGTGGGGACAGGGTGGAGTGGCTACACCTTC
TRBV5-4	TRBJ1-1	-	-	CASTSGGGAEAFF	TGTGCCAGCACCTCAGGAGGGGGTGCCGAAGCTTTCTTT
TRBV7-2	TRBJ1-1	-	many	CASSAGYNTEAFF	TGTGCCAGCAGCGCAGGCTATAACACTGAAGCTTTCTTT
TRBV5-4	TRBJ2-7	TRBD2	-	CASSLNSGSGYEQYF	TGTGCCAGCAGCTTGAATAGCGGGAGCGGGTACGAGCAGTACTTC
TRBV20-1	TRBJ2-7	TRBD2	-	CSAWDYNRSYEQYF	TGCAGTGCTTGGGACTACAACCGCTCCTACGAGCAGTACTTC
TRBV9	TRBJ1-1	-	-	CASSRRQEMTTEAFF	TGTGCCAGCAGCCGGAGACAGGAAATGACAACTGAAGCTTTCTTT
TRBV7-9	TRBJ2-6	TRBD1	many	CASSTLDRAGANVLTF	TGTGCCAGCAGCACCTTAGACAGGGCTGGGGCCAACGTCCTGACTTTC
TRBV5-1	TRBJ1-2	-	few	CASSSPDWTYGYTF	TGCGCCAGCAGCTCCCCCGACTGGACCTATGGCTACACCTTC
TRBV2	TRBJ2-3	-	few	CASSAGSFTDTQYF	TGTGCCAGCAGTGCGGGGAGCTTCACAGATACGCAGTATTTT
TRBV9	TRBJ2-1	-	few	CASSVGGTYNEQFF	TGTGCCAGCAGCGTAGGGGGGACTTACAATGAGCAGTTCTTC
TRBV7-9	TRBJ2-5	-	many	CASSPDSPETQYF	TGTGCCAGCAGCCCGGACAGCCCGGAGACCCAGTACTTC
TRBV2	TRBJ1-1	-	few	CASSGGIDNTEAFF	TGTGCCAGCAGTGGAGGTATTGATAACACTGAAGCTTTCTTT
TRBV6-1	TRBJ1-5	TRBD1	-	CASGQEFSNQPQHF	TGTGCCAGCGGACAGGAGTTTAGCAATCAGCCCCAGCATTTT
TRBV11-1	TRBJ2-3	-	few	CASSLALALADTQYF	TGTGCCAGCAGCTTAGCACTAGCTTTGGCAGATACGCAGTATTTT
TRBV12-3/TRBV12-4	TRBJ2-7	-	many	CASSLALNSPYEQYF	TGTGCCAGCAGTTTAGCTTTGAACAGCCCCTACGAGCAGTACTTC
TRBV27	TRBJ2-3	-	few	CASSLKGVGGPSTDTQYF	TGTGCCAGCAGTTTAAAAGGAGTGGGGGGACCTAGCACAGATACGCAGTATTTT
TRBV7-9	TRBJ2-3	TRBD2	many	CASSQAGTSTDTQYF	TGTGCCAGCAGTCAAGCGGGGACCAGCACAGATACGCAGTATTTT
TRBV20-1	TRBJ2-6	TRBD1	few	CSARERGTGLSGANVLTF	TGCAGTGCTAGGGAAAGGGGGACAGGTCTCTCTGGGGCCAACGTCCTGACTTTC
TRBV9	TRBJ1-4	-	-	CASSVDGTGRGSNEKLFF	TGTGCCAGCAGCGTAGACGGAACAGGGAGGGGATCTAATGAAAAACTGTTTTTT
TRBV12-3/TRBV12-4	TRBJ2-1	TRBD2	many	CASSPGTSSAGGQFF	TGTGCCAGCAGCCCCGGGACTAGCTCCGCTGGGGGGCAGTTCTTC
TRBV10-3	TRBJ2-7	TRBD1	-	CAISENGQGGSEQYF	TGTGCCATCAGTGAGAATGGACAGGGTGGTTCCGAGCAGTACTTC
TRBV20-1	TRBJ2-7	TRBD2	-	CSAEGLAGAYEQYF	TGCAGTGCCGAAGGACTAGCGGGCGCCTACGAGCAGTACTTC
TRBV7-9	TRBJ2-3	-	many	CASGGTSLDTQYF	TGTGCCAGCGGCGGGACCAGCTTAGATACGCAGTATTTT
TRBV7-9	TRBJ2-7	-	-	CASSFPLSEQYF	TGTGCCAGCAGCTTCCCACTCTCCGAGCAGTACTTC
TRBV12-3/TRBV12-4	TRBJ2-7	TRBD1	many	CASSAGGGYDEQYF	TGTGCCAGCAGCGCAGGGGGCGGATATGACGAGCAGTACTTC
TRBV30	TRBJ2-6	TRBD1	few	CALLQGEPPGANVLTF	TGTGCCTTACTACAGGGGGAACCCCCTGGGGCCAACGTCCTGACTTTC
TRBV7-8	TRBJ1-6	-	many	CASSLDRPLHF	TGTGCCAGCAGCCTGGACCGACCCCTCCACTTT
TRBV11-2	TRBJ1-1	-	-	CASSFWDKGKNTEAFF	TGTGCCAGCAGCTTTTGGGACAAGGGGAAGAACACTGAAGCTTTCTTT
TRBV12-3/TRBV12-4	TRBJ2-1	-	few	CASRIGQIYNEQFF	TGTGCCAGCAGAATAGGACAGATCTACAATGAGCAGTTCTTC
TRBV27	TRBJ2-3	TRBD1	many	CASSRRRQGIDTQYF	TGTGCCAGCAGCCGGCGGCGACAGGGGATAGATACGCAGTATTTT
TRBV4-2	TRBJ2-1	TRBD2	-	CASSLTGRELVDGQFF	TGTGCCAGCAGCCTTACCGGGCGGGAGTTAGTGGATGGGCAGTTCTTC
TRBV7-9	TRBJ2-5	-	many	CASSNSIRVEETQYF	TGTGCCAGCAGCAATTCTATCCGCGTGGAGGAAACCCAGTACTTC
TRBV28	TRBJ2-5	TRBD2	many	CASRIGGGETQYF	TGTGCCAGCAGGATCGGCGGGGGGGAGACCCAGTACTTC
TRBV10-2	TRBJ2-5	-	few	CASTEDGKGETQYF	TGCGCCAGCACCGAGGACGGGAAAGGAGAGACCCAGTACTTC
TRBV15	TRBJ1-2	TRBD1	few	CATSSGQEFYGYTF	TGTGCCACCAGTTCGGGACAGGAGTTCTATGGCTACACCTTC
TRBV12-5	TRBJ2-7	-	many	CASGLVVGGSDYEQYF	TGTGCTAGTGGTTTGGTTGTTGGGGGCAGCGACTACGAGCAGTACTTC
TRBV19	TRBJ1-1	TRBD1	-	CASIPRDRGWTEAFF	TGTGCCAGCATTCCCCGGGACAGGGGATGGACTGAAGCTTTCTTT
TRBV6-5	TRBJ2-1	-	-	CASSSSASEQFF	TGTGCCAGCAGTTCGAGTGCCAGTGAGCAGTTCTTC